The subject of this entry is one T cell receptor (beta chain). Its antigen is currently unknown. The source of the sample is a study of cytomegalovirus exposure and HLA in healthy donors. Study-level findings and limits: Later, TCR association rates were found to vary by HLA locus, highest for DRB1 and lowest for HLA-C.

With V trimmed by 4 bases and J by 5 bases, 10 bases remained unmatched. Per germline, CDR1 SGHRS and CDR2 YFSETQ. The CDR3 is 16 amino acids. It was with 60 Vbeta and 13 Jbeta primers that the PCR ran. This table comes from immunoSEQ multiplex PCR, and its TCRdb copy is limited to in-frame clones, with some not included. The data show 130,000 or so clones, about 74% seen once. Sequencing used PBMCs. This chain connects TRBV5-1 to TRBJ2-1; TRBD1 aligns across 9 bases. The clonotype comes from a man aged 40-50 years in good health and CMV-seropositive. CDR3 amino acids: CASSPQPGQGNNEQFF. The CDR3 DNA reads as TGCGCCAGCAGCCCCCAGCCGGGACAGGGAAACAATGAGCAGTTCTTC.